This T cell receptor beta chain originates from a study of neurological immune-mediated disorders. Study conclusions and caveats: In HTLV-1-associated myelopathy, TCR clonal expansion was greatest, and in multiple sclerosis it was least, below healthy controls.

Over 160 million TCR-beta sequences from 15-18 subjects were obtained in each sequencing run. TCRdb recomputed calls from the 5' RACE reads with MiXCR, one row per CDR3 protein. Of 30,000 or so distinct CDR3 sequences listed, 13% were seen once; the top ten hold around 5%. The CDR3 length is 11 residues. Trimming removed 3 bases from V and 6 bases from J, with 6 bases in between. There are many counts of this clonotype. No antigen is known for it. Time point defined: technical triplicate 2. Libraries from sorted cells each used some 1 million CD4+ or CD8+ T cells. This clonotype was sampled from a female donor with HTLV-1-associated myelopathy (HAM/TSP). The sequenced material came from CD4+ T cells from blood. The chain couples TRBV12-3 or TRBV12-4 to TRBJ2-7; D remains unclear. The CDR3 reads CASSFSVEQYF. The CDR3 DNA follows: TGTGCCAGCAGTTTTTCGGTCGAGCAGTACTTC.